This passage covers 8 T cell receptor beta chains from one sample sequenced in a study of radiotherapy plus CTLA-4 blockade in lung cancer. Using immunoSEQ multiplex PCR, the repertoire was profiled, and TCRdb retains in-frame clones only, with some absent. The sample includes 86,000 or so clones, over 70% of them seen just once. Sequencing was performed on peripheral blood, taken from a patient treated with radiotherapy plus ipilimumab. Source of these receptors: a human donor with non-small cell lung cancer who had a partial response to radiotherapy plus ipilimumab. Some clones in this sample may be carry-over from other donors' samples.

The chain is built from TRBV9 and TRBJ2-3; the D is unclear. Per the germline V gene, CDR1 is SGDLS and CDR2 is YYNGEE. The CDR3 loop spans 13 amino acids. The V gene lost 3 bases and the J gene lost 6 bases, with 11 bases spanning the gap. The CDR3 spells CASSADGSDTQYF. CDR3 nucleotide sequence: TGTGCCAGCAGCGCAGACGGGTCTGATACGCAGTATTTT.

This clone was counted a few times. The CDR3 nucleotides are TGTGCCAGCAGCCAAGATCTAGCGGGACTCTATAGCTCTGGGGCCAACGTCCTGACTTTC. It yields the protein CASSQDLAGLYSSGANVLTF. The chain couples TRBV4-2 to TRBJ2-6; 9 positions match TRBD2. Unmatched junction bases numbered 9, after V lost 0 bases and J lost 0 bases. The CDR3 has 20 residues. The germline CDR1 and CDR2 sequences are LGHNA and YNFKEQ.

The rearrangement joins TRBV30 to TRBJ1-5, with a weak D call TRBD1 (5 bases). V gave up 3 bases and J gave up 0 bases, with 15 bases separating them. This CDR3 is built from 16 residues. CDR1 and CDR2 from the germline V gene are GTSNPN and SVGIG (reference sequence). The CDR3 bases are TGTGCCTGGAGGAAGGCAGGGTCGCCTAGCAATCAGCCCCAGCATTTT. Its translation: CAWRKAGSPSNQPQHF.

This chain joins TRBV30 and TRBJ1-1; TRBD1 might be the D (5 bases). V was pared by 2 bases and J by 4 bases, with 14 bases between. This CDR3 has 14 amino acids. The germline CDR1 and CDR2 sequences are GTSNPN and SVGIG (reference sequence). CDR3 DNA sequence: TGTGCCTGGAGTAATGCAGGGATGAGCACTGAAGCTTTCTTT. Amino acids: CAWSNAGMSTEAFF. The full variable domain, in which reference TRBV30 and TRBJ1-1 provide the parts outside the CDR3, is SQTIHQWPATLVQPVGSPLSLECTVEGTSNPNLYWYRQAAGRGLQLLFYSVGIGQISSEVPQNLSASRPQDRQFILSSKKLLLSDSGFYLCAWSNAGMSTEAFFGQGTRLTVV.

There are a few counts of this clone. The V and J genes are TRBV6-5 and TRBJ2-5; perhaps TRBD2 as D (5 bases). Germline V gene data show CDR1 as MNHEY and CDR2 as SVGAGI. V lost 6 bases and J lost 8, with 13 bases in between. The CDR3 contains 12 residues. The CDR3 here is CASRGPGNTQYF. The CDR3 nucleotides read TGTGCCAGCAGGGGCCCGGGAAACACCCAGTACTTC.

About this clone itself: The sample holds other DNA sequences that translate to the same CDR3. The chain couples TRBV6-1 to TRBJ2-1, with TRBD2 matching 9 bases. Germline values: CDR1 MNHNS, CDR2 SASEGT. V shed 3 bases, J shed 2 bases, and the junction held 2 bases outside the gene matches. The CDR3 is 15 amino acids. The CDR3 DNA follows: TGTGCCAGCAGTGAGGCGGGAGGGCCCTACAATGAGCAGTTCTTC. Translated: CASSEAGGPYNEQFF.

The chain links TRBV19 to TRBJ1-1; possible D gene TRBD1, 6 bases. The ends were cut back, 3 bases at V and 1 base at J, with 15 bases in the middle. CDR1 LNHDA and CDR2 SQIVND come from the germline V gene (reference sequence). CDR3 length equals 16 residues. The CDR3 loop reads CASSILSTGGNTEAFF. DNA of the CDR3: TGTGCCAGTAGTATCCTTTCGACAGGAGGGAACACTGAAGCTTTCTTT.

This rearrangement joins TRBV10-3 to TRBJ1-6; a possible D gene is TRBD1 (5 bases). Trimming stripped 4 bases from V and 5 bases from J, with 12 bases between. Germline CDR1 ENHRY, CDR2 SYGVKD. The CDR3 spans 15 residues. DNA for the CDR3: TGTGCCATCAGTGGGGCCGGGGGTGATAATTCACCCCTCCACTTT. This translates into CAISGAGGDNSPLHF.